The entry below describes one T cell receptor beta chain. In the original analysis: Estimation of nucleated cell counts was performed using reference gene primer amplification. Using immunoSEQ multiplex PCR, the repertoire was profiled, and TCRdb retains in-frame clones only, with some absent. The V and J calls and clone size were taken over from that table, and D and trimming were inferred from the DNA. The sample holds about 410,000 clones, roughly 90% seen once. The data were obtained in a study of blood T cell repertoires in COVID-19. There are 17 residues in the CDR3. V was clipped by 4 bases and J by 7 bases; unmatched bases: 7. The germline V gene has CDR1 SGHVS and CDR2 FQNEAQ.

Sequencing was done on a sample of peripheral blood. This chain joins TRBV7-8 and TRBJ2-2, with 15 positions matching TRBD2. This receptor was identified in a woman between 35 and 50 years old with COVID-19, enrolled during active disease. The CDR3, as DNA: TGTGCCAGCAGCTCGGGACTAGCGGGAGGCCGGTTCGGGGAGCTGTTTTTT. As protein: CASSSGLAGGRFGELFF.